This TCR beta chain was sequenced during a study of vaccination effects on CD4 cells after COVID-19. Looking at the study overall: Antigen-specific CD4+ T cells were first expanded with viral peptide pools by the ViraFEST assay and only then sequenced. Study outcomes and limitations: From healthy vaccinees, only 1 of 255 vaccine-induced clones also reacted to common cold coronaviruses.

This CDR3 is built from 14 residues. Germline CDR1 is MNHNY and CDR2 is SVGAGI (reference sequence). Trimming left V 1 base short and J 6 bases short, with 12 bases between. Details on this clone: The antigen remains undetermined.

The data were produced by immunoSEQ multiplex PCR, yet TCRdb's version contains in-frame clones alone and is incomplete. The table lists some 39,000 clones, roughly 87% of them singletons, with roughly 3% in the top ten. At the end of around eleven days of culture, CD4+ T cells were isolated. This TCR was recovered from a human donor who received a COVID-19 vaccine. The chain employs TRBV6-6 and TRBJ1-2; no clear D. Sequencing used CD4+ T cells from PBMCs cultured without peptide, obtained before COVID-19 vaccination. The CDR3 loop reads CASSYFVRGDGYTF. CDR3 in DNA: TGTGCCAGCAGTTACTTCGTACGCGGGGATGGCTACACCTTC.